This is a list of T cell receptor beta chains from one sample in a study of T-cell memory formation after mild COVID-19. One entry per CDR3 protein results from TCRdb running MiXCR on the 5' RACE reads. This repertoire shows 140,000 to 150,000 distinct CDR3 sequences, 6% to 7% found once; its top ten account for approximately 2%. The sample consisted of PBMCs or a T cell subset sorted from them (not recorded which). These receptors all stem from an adult woman who had mild COVID-19 (a few samples of this study predate the infection). Cell type and time point are not known. CDR3s include the opening cysteine and the closing phenylalanine or tryptophan. Fields, in order: D gene, clone size, V gene, J gene, CDR3 DNA, CDR3 protein. The D gene is left open where the match is weak. The size of a clone is reported for some rows only, either as once, few or many, or as a class for expanded clones.

TRBD2	NA	TRBV5-1	TRBJ2-1	TGCGCCAGCAGCTTGGGGTTTATCAAGGCGGGAGGCAATGAGCAGTTCTTC	CASSLGFIKAGGNEQFF
TRBD1	few	TRBV14	TRBJ2-3	TGTGCCAGCAGCCCCCACCGCGGGACAGGGACGCCAGATACGCAGTATTTT	CASSPHRGTGTPDTQYF
NA	many	TRBV20-1	TRBJ2-5	TGCAGTGCTAGCCGAATACAGGGAAGAGAGACCCAGTACTTC	CSASRIQGRETQYF
NA	many	TRBV7-6	TRBJ2-1	TGTGCCAGCAGCCCCCGGGGGGCCGAAATCTCCTACAATGAGCAGTTCTTC	CASSPRGAEISYNEQFF
TRBD1	few	TRBV27	TRBJ2-3	TGTGCCAGCACCGCGGGACAGGGGAGGATGGATACGCAGTATTTT	CASTAGQGRMDTQYF
NA	many	TRBV12-3/TRBV12-4	TRBJ1-5	TGTGCCAGCAGTTCAGGAGGGGCCAATCAGCCCCAGCATTTT	CASSSGGANQPQHF
NA	many	TRBV12-3/TRBV12-4	TRBJ1-5	TGTGCCAGCAGTCTCATGGGGGACGGCAATCAGCCCCAGCATTTT	CASSLMGDGNQPQHF
NA	NA	TRBV5-1	TRBJ1-1	TGCGCCAGCAGCTGGACTTCAGGGGCGGACACTGAAGCTTTCTTT	CASSWTSGADTEAFF
TRBD2	NA	TRBV18	TRBJ2-1	TGTGCCAGCTCACCAGGGGGCGGGAGGCTCAATGAGCAGTTCTTC	CASSPGGGRLNEQFF
NA	few	TRBV7-8	TRBJ2-4	TGTGCCAGCAGCCCGCGAGGGGGGGGGGAAGGCAAAAACATTCAGTACTTC	CASSPRGGGEGKNIQYF
NA	many	TRBV5-1	TRBJ2-5	TGCGCCAGCAGCTACCCCGGCACCCAAGAGACCCAGTACTTC	CASSYPGTQETQYF